The clone carrying this T cell receptor (beta chain) was found many times. Antigen specificity is unknown. TCRdb used MiXCR to reprocess the RT-PCR reads, holding one entry per CDR3 protein. Found here are a few hundred thousand distinct CDR3 sequences, more than 7% of them singletons; the top ten hold approximately 14%. Germline V gives CDR1 SGHRS, CDR2 YFSETQ. The CDR3 spans 15 residues. The V and J ends lost 7 bases and 2 bases respectively, with 17 bases between them. These data come from a study of response to subunit inactivated influenza vaccine. Study findings and constraints: The authors suggested that every seasonal influenza vaccination recruits few new T cells.

The chain is built from TRBV5-1 and TRBJ2-3; perhaps TRBD1 as D (5 bases). This receptor was identified in a man aged 50 to 75 who received an inactivated influenza vaccine. The material was PBMCs from blood, obtained around 25 months after vaccination. The CDR3 region has the DNA TGCGCCAGCTGCGTATTCTCGACAGACACAGATACGCAGTATTTT. Translating it yields CASCVFSTDTDTQYF.